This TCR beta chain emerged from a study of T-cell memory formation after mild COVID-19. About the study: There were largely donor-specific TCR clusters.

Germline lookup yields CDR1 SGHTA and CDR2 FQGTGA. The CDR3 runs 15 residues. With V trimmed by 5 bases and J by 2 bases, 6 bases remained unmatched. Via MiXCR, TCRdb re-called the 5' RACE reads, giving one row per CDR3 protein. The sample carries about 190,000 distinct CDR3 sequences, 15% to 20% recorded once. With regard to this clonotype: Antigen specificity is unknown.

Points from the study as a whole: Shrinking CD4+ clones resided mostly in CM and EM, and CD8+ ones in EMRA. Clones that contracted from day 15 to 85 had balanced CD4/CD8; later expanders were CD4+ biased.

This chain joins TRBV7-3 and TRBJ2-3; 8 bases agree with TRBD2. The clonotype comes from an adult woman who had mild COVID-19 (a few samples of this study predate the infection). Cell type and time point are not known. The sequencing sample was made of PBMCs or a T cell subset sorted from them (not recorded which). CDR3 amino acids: CASSQGTRFTDTQYF. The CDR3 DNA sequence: TGTGCCAGCAGCCAAGGGACTAGGTTCACAGATACGCAGTATTTT.